These 18 T cell receptor beta chains were all obtained from the same sample, sequenced in a study of T cells in Graves' hyperthyroidism and ophthalmopathy. The source material, RNA transcripts, was used to amplify TCR beta CDR3 regions. The HTBI set primed first-round TCR CDR3 RT-PCR. TCRdb recomputed calls from the multiplex PCR reads with MiXCR, one row per CDR3 protein. This table holds 300,000 to 450,000 distinct CDR3 sequences, 15% to 18% found once. Sequenced input: blood. These receptors originate from a woman aged 18-29 years with Graves' hyperthyroidism that later progressed to Graves' ophthalmopathy.

This clonotype was seen a few times. The chain links TRBV20-1 to TRBJ2-7, with D unclear. Germline loops: CDR1 DFQATT, CDR2 SNEGSKA (reference sequence). V lost 3 bases and J 0 bases, leaving 12 bases between the germline ends. The CDR3 is 14 residues long. The CDR3 loop is CSASKTWSSYEQYF. DNA of the CDR3: TGCAGTGCTAGCAAGACTTGGAGCTCCTACGAGCAGTACTTC.

The chain joins TRBV5-6 to TRBJ2-1; tentatively, D is TRBD2 (5 bases). CDR3 length: 15 residues. Germline-derived CDR1 and CDR2 are SGHDT and YYEEEE. V was trimmed by 4 bases and J by 7 bases, leaving 18 bases between them. The CDR3 DNA reads as TGTGCCAGCAGCCTTGAGGACTGGGTTTGGAATGAGCAGTTCTTC. It translates to CASSLEDWVWNEQFF.

The rearrangement uses TRBV24-1 and TRBJ1-1; unclear D gene. The ends were cut back, 3 bases at V and 3 bases at J, with 10 bases in the middle. Germline V gene sequence: CDR1 KGHDR, CDR2 SFDVKD. There are 14 residues in the CDR3. The CDR3 loop reads CATSDGDTHTEAFF. The DNA of the CDR3 is TGTGCCACCAGTGATGGCGATACGCACACTGAAGCTTTCTTT.

The V gene is TRBV11-2, the J gene TRBJ2-3; TRBD2 matches at 9 bases. The V segment lost 4 bases and the J segment 4 bases; nucleotides outside the gene matches: 15. This CDR3 is built from 18 residues. CDR1 is SGHAT, CDR2 FQNNGV, per germline. The DNA of the CDR3 is TGTGCCAGCAGCTCCCTAGGGTATAGCGGGAGTTTTGCAGATACGCAGTATTTT. Amino acids: CASSSLGYSGSFADTQYF.

This clonotype was counted many times. This chain links TRBV5-1 with TRBJ2-1; D call uncertain. Trimming pared 1 base from V and 4 bases from J, leaving 15 bases between. Germline V gene data show CDR1 as SGHRS and CDR2 as YFSETQ. The CDR3 spans 16 residues. The CDR3 DNA reads TGCGCCAGCAGCTTGAGTTCAGCAGCGCATTACAATGAGCAGTTCTTC. As protein: CASSLSSAAHYNEQFF.

The genes are TRBV10-3 and TRBJ2-2; 11 nucleotides match TRBD2. Germline V gene lookup returns CDR1 ENHRY and CDR2 SYGVKD. The CDR3 is 16 amino acids. J lost 4 bases, V lost 5 bases, and 6 bases had no gene match. CDR3 sequence reads: CAISRIAGGGTGELFF. The CDR3 nucleotides are TGTGCCATCAGTCGTATAGCGGGAGGGGGCACCGGGGAGCTGTTTTTT.

Only a few counts were recorded for this clonotype. This chain uses TRBV11-2 with TRBJ1-2; no clear D. This CDR3 comprises 15 residues. CDR1 and CDR2 (germline): SGHAT, FQNNGV. The V end lost 0 bases, the J end lost 8 bases, and 16 bases lay between the germline ends. Here the CDR3 reads CASSLDGWGDQGYTF. The CDR3 region has the DNA TGTGCCAGCAGCTTAGATGGGTGGGGAGACCAGGGCTACACCTTC.

The rearrangement uses TRBV2 and TRBJ1-5; D possibly corresponds to TRBD1 (6 bases). V was clipped by 2 bases and J by 7 bases, with 18 bases between them. CDR3 size: 16 residues. The germline V gene has CDR1 SNHLY and CDR2 FYNNEI. In DNA form, the CDR3 reads TGTGCCAGCAGTGAACAGACAGGAGGGGTAGGGCAGCCCCAGCATTTT. Translation gives CASSEQTGGVGQPQHF.

This clonotype was detected a few times. The chain recombines TRBV20-1 with TRBJ1-6; 9 bases match TRBD1. The germline V gene encodes CDR1 DFQATT and CDR2 SNEGSKA (reference sequence). V dropped 3 bases and J dropped 7; count of bases not matched to a gene: 10. The CDR3 is 16 amino acids. In DNA form, the CDR3 reads TGCAGTGCTAGCTTTAAGGCAGGGACAGGGAATTCACCCCTCCACTTT. It yields the protein CSASFKAGTGNSPLHF.

The table lists this clonotype with a few counts. V and J are TRBV20-1 and TRBJ2-1, with a possible D match to TRBD1 (5 bases). Trimming pared 0 bases from V and 3 bases from J, leaving 12 bases between. This CDR3 is 15 amino acids long. The germline V gene has CDR1 DFQATT and CDR2 SNEGSKA (reference sequence). CDR3 protein: CSARDPGSDYNEQFF. The CDR3 DNA is TGCAGTGCTAGAGATCCAGGGTCCGACTACAATGAGCAGTTCTTC.

This clonotype showed up many times. The gene calls are TRBV3-1 and TRBJ1-1; D is uncertain. The CDR3 is 12 amino acids. Germline CDR1 and CDR2: LGHDT and YNNKEL (reference sequence). V gave up 4 bases and J gave up 7 bases, with 10 bases separating them. Written as DNA, the CDR3 is TGTGCCAGCAGCCCCCGTGGGAGTGAAGCTTTCTTT. This translates into CASSPRGSEAFF.

In this sample, this clonotype turned up once. A clone one base away is much larger, so this may be a read error. V gene TRBV5-1 combines with J gene TRBJ2-5; no definite D call. This CDR3 comprises 14 residues. V was clipped by 4 bases and J by 4 bases, with 14 bases between them. In germline, CDR1 is SGHRS, CDR2 YFSETQ. The chain's CDR3 is CASSALTWGETQYF. The CDR3 DNA sequence: TGCGCCAGCAGCGCCTTGACATGGGGAGAGACCCAGTACTTC.

This clonotype was recorded at least ten times. The chain employs TRBV7-9 and TRBJ2-5, with D perhaps TRBD1 or TRBD2 (5 bases each). This CDR3 comprises 16 residues. Germline CDR1 and CDR2: SEHNR and FQNEAQ (reference sequence). V lost 6 bases to trimming and J lost 0 bases, with 17 bases between them. The CDR3 DNA reads TGTGCCAGCAGGGGGGATGCATTCCTGTACCAAGAGACCCAGTACTTC. Translating gives CASRGDAFLYQETQYF.

This clonotype was detected ten times or more. This chain uses TRBV28 with TRBJ1-1; D gene unclear. The germline V and J ends were trimmed by 3 bases and 5 bases, with 10 bases remaining between them. Germline V gives CDR1 MDHEN, CDR2 SYDVKM. The CDR3 runs to 13 residues. The CDR3 loop reads CASSLGIKTEAFF. The CDR3, as DNA: TGTGCCAGCAGTTTGGGGATTAAAACTGAAGCTTTCTTT.

This clonotype was seen more than once but under ten times. The chain uses TRBV5-4 and TRBJ2-3, with 14 bases lining up with TRBD2. With 3 bases clipped from V and 3 bases from J, the junction kept 3 bases outside the gene matches. The CDR3 has 16 residues. Germline V CDR1 and CDR2: SGHNT, YYREEE (reference sequence). CDR3 sequence (DNA): TGTGCCAGCAGCTCCGGGACTAGCGGGAGAACAGATACGCAGTATTTT. Protein: CASSSGTSGRTDTQYF.

This clonotype was observed a few times. The chain is built from TRBV4-1 and TRBJ2-2; unclear D gene. This CDR3 is built from 15 residues. V was trimmed by 4 bases and J by 0 bases, leaving 9 bases between them. CDR1 is MGHRA, CDR2 YSYEKL, per germline. Written as DNA, the CDR3 is TGCGCCAGCAGCCTGAGCGTTGCGAACACCGGGGAGCTGTTTTTT. Translated, it gives CASSLSVANTGELFF.

The genes are TRBV6-1 and TRBJ2-1; 13 nucleotides align to TRBD2. Per the germline V gene, CDR1 is MNHNS and CDR2 is SASEGT. With 6 bases clipped from V and 0 bases from J, the junction kept 2 bases outside the gene matches. The CDR3 covers 16 residues. DNA of the CDR3: TGTGCCAGCAGGGGACTAGCGGGAATCTCCTACAATGAGCAGTTCTTC. Its translation is CASRGLAGISYNEQFF.

In this sample, this clonotype turned up many times. The gene calls are TRBV28 and TRBJ1-4, with 9 positions matching TRBD1. This CDR3 has 15 residues. CDR1 is MDHEN and CDR2 is SYDVKM in the germline V gene. The J segment lost 8 bases and the V segment lost 6 bases, leaving 10 bases of the junction unmatched. The chain's CDR3 is CASSLGDREGEKLFF. In DNA, the CDR3 is TGTGCCAGCAGCCTCGGGGACAGGGAGGGGGAAAAACTGTTTTTT.